Listed here are 4 T cell receptor beta chains from one sample, sequenced in a study of CD8 T cells in ankylosing spondylitis. No antigen has been identified for these receptors. Study-level results: Within ankylosing spondylitis blood, a TCR beta motif made up of under 10 highly homologous variants appeared to be characteristic.

Via MiXCR, TCRdb re-called the 5' RACE reads, giving one row per CDR3 protein. The sample includes fewer than 650,000 distinct CDR3 sequences, roughly an eighth of them seen just once. The sequenced sample consisted of blood, either unsorted or a sorted T cell fraction (not recorded which). These receptors came from a male donor with ankylosing spondylitis.

The chain employs TRBV20-1 and TRBJ1-4; D gene uncertain. The ends were cut back, 6 bases at V and 9 bases at J, with 17 bases in the middle. The CDR3 runs to 13 residues. Germline V CDR1 and CDR2: DFQATT, SNEGSKA (reference sequence). Written as DNA, the CDR3 is TGCAGTGCAAACAGCGGCCGGCAGAAAAAACTGTTTTTT. Residues: CSANSGRQKKLFF.

V and J are TRBV11-2 and TRBJ1-5, with TRBD1 as a possible D gene (6 bases). Trimming stripped 5 bases from V and 3 bases from J, with 14 bases between. The germline V gene has CDR1 SGHAT and CDR2 FQNNGV. The CDR3 extends over 15 amino acids. The CDR3 sequence is CASSERGLINQPQHF. For the CDR3, the DNA is TGTGCCAGCAGCGAGCGGGGGCTAATCAATCAGCCCCAGCATTTT.

This chain connects TRBV6-1 to TRBJ2-1; the match to TRBD2 covers 12 bases. Germline lookup yields CDR1 MNHNS and CDR2 SASEGT. The CDR3 sequence is 16 residues long. J was trimmed by 9 bases and V by 4 bases; bases with no gene match: 10. CDR3 in DNA: TGTGCCAGCAGTGGTTGGACTAGCGGGATAAGGGGTGAGCAGTTCTTC. Protein sequence: CASSGWTSGIRGEQFF.

This clonotype was counted only a few times. The genes are TRBV12-3 or TRBV12-4 and TRBJ2-2; D is perhaps TRBD2 (5 bases). Trimming took 3 bases from V and 7 from J, leaving 9 bases between them. This CDR3 is 13 amino acids long. Here the CDR3 reads CASSFVSGGELFF. The CDR3 nucleotides read TGTGCCAGCAGTTTCGTAAGCGGCGGGGAGCTGTTTTTT.